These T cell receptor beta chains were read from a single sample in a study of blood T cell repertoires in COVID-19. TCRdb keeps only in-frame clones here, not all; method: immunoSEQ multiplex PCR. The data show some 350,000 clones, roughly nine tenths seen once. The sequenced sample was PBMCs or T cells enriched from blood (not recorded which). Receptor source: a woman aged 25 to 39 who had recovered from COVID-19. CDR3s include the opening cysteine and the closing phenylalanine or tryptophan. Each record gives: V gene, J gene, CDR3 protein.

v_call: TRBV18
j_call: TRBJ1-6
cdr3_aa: CALNRVGSYSPLHF

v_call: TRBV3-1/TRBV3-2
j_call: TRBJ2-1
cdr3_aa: CASSQDPAKTFYNEQFF

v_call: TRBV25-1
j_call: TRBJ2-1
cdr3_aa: CASSDGLAGNEQFF

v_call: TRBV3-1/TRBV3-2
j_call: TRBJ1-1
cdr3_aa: CASSRDRGTEAFF

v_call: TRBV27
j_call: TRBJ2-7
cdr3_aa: CASSLTLRASGQYF

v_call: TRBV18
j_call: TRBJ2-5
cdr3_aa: CASSPGQTPQETQYF

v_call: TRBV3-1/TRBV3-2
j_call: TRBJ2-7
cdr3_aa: CASSQGYGAYEQYF

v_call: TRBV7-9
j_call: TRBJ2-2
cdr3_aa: CASSKRTSEGDTGELFF

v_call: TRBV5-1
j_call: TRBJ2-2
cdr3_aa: CASNSRGGPGELFF

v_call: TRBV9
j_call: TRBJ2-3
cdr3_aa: CASSLGPRSPSTDTQYF

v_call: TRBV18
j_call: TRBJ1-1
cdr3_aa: CASSLDRNAEAFF

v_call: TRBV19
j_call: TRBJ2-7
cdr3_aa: CASSIPGLEQYF

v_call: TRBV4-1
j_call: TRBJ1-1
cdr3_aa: CASSYSGGEAFF

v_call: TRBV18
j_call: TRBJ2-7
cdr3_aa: CASSPGQGAAYEQYF

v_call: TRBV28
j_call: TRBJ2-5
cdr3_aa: CASSLYYASGRNPQETQYF

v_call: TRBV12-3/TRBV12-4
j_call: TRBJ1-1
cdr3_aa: CASSLEGATEAFF

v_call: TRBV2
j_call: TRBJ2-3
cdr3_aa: CASSGSGGDTQYF

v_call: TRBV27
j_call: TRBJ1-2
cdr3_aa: CASSYGPSGIYGYTF

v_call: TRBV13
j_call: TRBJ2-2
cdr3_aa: CASSLVGLATRGGELFF

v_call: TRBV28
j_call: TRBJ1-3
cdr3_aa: CASSLWYGGLLNTIYF

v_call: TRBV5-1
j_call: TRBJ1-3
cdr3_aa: CASSLGSGSGNTIYF

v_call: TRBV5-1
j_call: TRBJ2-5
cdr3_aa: CASSLGAGGHFGETQYF

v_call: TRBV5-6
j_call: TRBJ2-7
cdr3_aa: CASSHYRVSYEQYF

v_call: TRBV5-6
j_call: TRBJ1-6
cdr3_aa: CASSFGEGNSPLHF

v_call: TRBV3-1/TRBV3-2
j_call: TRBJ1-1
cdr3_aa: CASSRGEGRAEAFF

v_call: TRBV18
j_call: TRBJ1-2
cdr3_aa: CASSPDTVNYGYTF

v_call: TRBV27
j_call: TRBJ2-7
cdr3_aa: CASNLGDRQYEQYF

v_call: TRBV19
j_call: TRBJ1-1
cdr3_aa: CASSILQANTEAFF

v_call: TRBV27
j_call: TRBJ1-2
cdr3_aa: CASTSEGGGYTF

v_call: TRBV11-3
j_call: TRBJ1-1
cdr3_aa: CASSRRTGDTEAFF

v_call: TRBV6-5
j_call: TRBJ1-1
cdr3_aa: CASRLRGGTEAFF

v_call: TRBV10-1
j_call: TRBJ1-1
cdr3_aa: CASSEWAGGTPAFF

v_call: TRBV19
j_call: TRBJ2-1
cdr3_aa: CASSIWDRVWNEQFF

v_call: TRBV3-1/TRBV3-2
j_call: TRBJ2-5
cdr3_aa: CASTSGGKETQYF

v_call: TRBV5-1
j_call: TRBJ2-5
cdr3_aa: CASSREAGVGETQYF

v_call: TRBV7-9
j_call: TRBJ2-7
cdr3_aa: CASRPTESGGEQYF

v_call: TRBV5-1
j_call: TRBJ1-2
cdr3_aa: CASSLVGTGIYGYTF

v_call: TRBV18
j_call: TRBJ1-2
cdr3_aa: CASSPDRLLRWQPMINYGYTF

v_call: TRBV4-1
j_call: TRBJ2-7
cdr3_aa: CASSQRTSGSTTTYEQYF

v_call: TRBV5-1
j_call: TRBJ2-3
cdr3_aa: CASSSSGLSSSTDTQYF

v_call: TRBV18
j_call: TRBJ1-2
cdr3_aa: CASSPGTGNYGYTF

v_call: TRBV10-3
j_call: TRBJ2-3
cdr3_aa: CAISRAGGPADTQYF

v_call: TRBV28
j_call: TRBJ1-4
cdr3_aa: CASSFRDTNEKLFF

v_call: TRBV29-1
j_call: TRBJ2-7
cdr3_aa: CSVEDREQYF

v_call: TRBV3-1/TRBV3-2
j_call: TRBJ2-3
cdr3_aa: CASSLRLAGETDTQYF

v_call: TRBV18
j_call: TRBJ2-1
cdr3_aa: CASSPPGHANEQFF

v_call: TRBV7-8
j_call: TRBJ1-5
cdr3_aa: CASSRTRDRNQPQHF

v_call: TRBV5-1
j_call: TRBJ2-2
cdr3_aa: CASRPQGDGELFF

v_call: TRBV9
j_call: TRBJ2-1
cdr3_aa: CATQVLSSYNEQFF

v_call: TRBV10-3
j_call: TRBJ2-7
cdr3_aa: CAISVGQGGFREQYF

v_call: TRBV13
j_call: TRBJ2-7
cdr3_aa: CASSQGRASYEQYF

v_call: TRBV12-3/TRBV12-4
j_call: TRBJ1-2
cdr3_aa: CASSSSGYGYTF

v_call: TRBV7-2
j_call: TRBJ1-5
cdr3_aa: CASSSSRSQPQHF

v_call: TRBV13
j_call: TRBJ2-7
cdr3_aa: CASSSRQTATYEQYF

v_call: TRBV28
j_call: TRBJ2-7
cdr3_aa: CASSFGTSGSLVYEQYF